The next 8 T cell receptor beta chains were all read from a single sample in a study of T cells in Graves' hyperthyroidism and ophthalmopathy. RNA transcripts served as the template for amplifying TCR beta CDR3 regions. The HTBI primer set drove a first-round RT-PCR of the TCR CDR3. MiXCR, applied by TCRdb to the multiplex PCR reads, yields one record per CDR3 protein. In the table there are around 340,000 distinct CDR3 sequences, roughly 18% of which are singletons. Sequences were obtained from blood. The origin of the receptors is a woman aged 45-65 years with Graves' hyperthyroidism.

Only a few counts were recorded for this clonotype. As DNA, the CDR3 is TGTGCCACCTCACTGGGGAGTAGCACAGATACGCAGTATTTT. Amino acids: CATSLGSSTDTQYF. The chain uses TRBV15 and TRBJ2-3, with D tentatively TRBD2 (5 bases). Germline-derived CDR1 and CDR2 are LNHNV and YYDKDF (reference sequence). The V and J ends lost 8 bases and 0 bases respectively, with 12 bases between them. The CDR3 is 14 amino acids. Based on the CDR3 plus reference TRBV15 and TRBJ2-3, the full variable domain is DAMVIQNPRYQVTQFGKPVTLSCSQTLNHNVMYWYQQKSSQAPKLLFHYYDKDFNNEADTPDNFQSRRPNTSFCFLDIRSPGLGDTAMYLCATSLGSSTDTQYFGPGTRLTVL.

This clonotype came up many times. V usage is TRBV7-3 and J usage is TRBJ2-1, with D tentatively TRBD2 (6 bases). V lost 1 base, J lost 0 bases, and 7 bases lay in between. The CDR3 has 15 amino acids. Germline CDR1 SGHTA, CDR2 FQGTGA. CDR3 loop: CASSLSGDSYNEQFF. Here the CDR3 DNA reads TGTGCCAGCAGCTTAAGCGGGGACTCCTACAATGAGCAGTTCTTC.

The sample holds many counts of this clonotype. The CDR3 sequence: CASSLSSSSPMRTEAFF. For the CDR3, the DNA is TGTGCCAGCAGTTTATCGTCTTCTTCGCCCATGAGAACTGAAGCTTTCTTT. This sequence joins TRBV27 and TRBJ1-1; D uncertain. V was cut by 0 bases and J by 5 bases, with 19 bases left in between. This CDR3 has 17 amino acids. In germline, CDR1 is MNHEY, CDR2 SMNVEV (reference sequence).

This clonotype was counted between two and nine times. The chain employs TRBV7-2 and TRBJ1-4; D might be TRBD1 (5 bases). Germline CDR1 and CDR2: SGHTA and FQGNSA. Trimming took 1 base from V and 6 from J, leaving 6 bases between them. This CDR3 spans 13 amino acids. The CDR3 nucleotides read TGTGCCAGCAGCTTAGTACAGGATGAAAAACTGTTTTTT. Translated, it gives CASSLVQDEKLFF.

In its sample, this clonotype was seen many times. J is TRBJ2-7 and V is TRBV10-3; D uncertain. Germline V gives CDR1 ENHRY, CDR2 SYGVKD. The CDR3 spans 13 residues. Between the trimmed V and J ends, which lost 0 bases and 3 bases, there was a span of 6 bases. CDR3 region: CAISESRGYEQYF. The DNA of the CDR3 is TGTGCCATCAGTGAGTCGAGAGGCTACGAGCAGTACTTC.

This clonotype occurred a few times. This rearrangement joins TRBV5-4 to TRBJ2-2; D is ambiguous. Per the germline V gene, CDR1 is SGHNT and CDR2 is YYREEE (reference sequence). This CDR3 contains 14 residues. The V and J ends lost 0 bases and 6 bases respectively, with 9 bases between them. The CDR3 region is CASSLGLLPGELFF. The CDR3 coding sequence is TGTGCCAGCAGCTTGGGACTTCTACCCGGGGAGCTGTTTTTT.

This clonotype came up many times. The chain has TRBV5-1 and TRBJ1-1; D is perhaps TRBD1 (6 bases). Germline V gives CDR1 SGHRS, CDR2 YFSETQ. The CDR3 sequence is 15 residues long. The V gene lost 4 bases and the J gene lost 5 bases, with 18 bases spanning the gap. CDR3 residues: CASSGGQTVTTEAFF. CDR3 nucleotides: TGCGCCAGCAGCGGGGGACAAACTGTGACGACTGAAGCTTTCTTT.

A word on this clonotype: Being one base from a much bigger clone, this may be a read error. This chain connects TRBV5-6 to TRBJ1-5; D is unresolved. This CDR3 region has 13 residues. Trimming left V 2 bases short and J 5 bases short, with 8 bases between. CDR1 is SGHDT, CDR2 YYEEEE, per germline. The CDR3 here is CASSLGGYQPQHF. Written as DNA, the CDR3 is TGTGCCAGCAGCTTAGGTGGGTATCAGCCCCAGCATTTT.